Shown below are 4 T cell receptor beta chains from a single sample sequenced in a study of cytomegalovirus exposure and HLA in healthy donors. PCR primers comprised 60 Vbeta and 13 Jbeta primers. This table comes from immunoSEQ multiplex PCR, and its TCRdb copy is limited to in-frame clones, with some not included. The sample gives 150,000 to 200,000 clones, around 74% of which show up once; roughly 2% is in the top ten. The sequenced sample consisted of PBMCs. These receptors came from a female donor in good health and CMV-seronegative.

This chain joins TRBV7-6 and TRBJ2-7; unclear D gene. The CDR3 is 14 amino acids. CDR1 and CDR2 from the germline V gene are SGHVS and FNYEAQ. The ends were cut back, 4 bases at V and 0 bases at J, with 10 bases in the middle. The CDR3 DNA is TGTGCCAGCAGCTCAAAGACTGGCTCCTACGAGCAGTACTTC. Protein product: CASSSKTGSYEQYF.

The chain has TRBV6-5 and TRBJ1-2, with 7 bases aligning to TRBD1. The CDR3 loop spans 14 amino acids. V lost 5 bases, J lost 0 bases, and 3 bases stayed unmatched. The germline V gene encodes CDR1 MNHEY and CDR2 SVGAGI. DNA of the CDR3: TGTGCCAGCAGTCGGGACAGTACTAACTATGGCTACACCTTC. Translating gives CASSRDSTNYGYTF.

The chain recombines TRBV27 with TRBJ1-1; D is uncertain. The CDR3 has 16 amino acids. Trimming left V 0 bases short and J 2 bases short, with 13 bases between. Germline lookup yields CDR1 MNHEY and CDR2 SMNVEV (reference sequence). CDR3 protein: CASSLSPFTANTEAFF. The CDR3 nucleotides read TGTGCCAGCAGTTTATCCCCTTTCACAGCTAACACTGAAGCTTTCTTT.

This chain links TRBV6-5 with TRBJ2-3; 8 positions agree with TRBD1. V trimming: 4 bases; J trimming: 0 bases; junction bases outside the gene matches: 6. CDR1 is MNHEY, CDR2 SVGAGI, per germline. The CDR3 is 16 amino acids. The CDR3 DNA is TGTGCCAGCAGTTCGGACAGGGCGCCAAGCACAGATACGCAGTATTTT. Translated: CASSSDRAPSTDTQYF.